The clone carrying this T cell receptor (beta chain) was counted ten times or more. Its antigen is not known. Molecular barcoded adaptors covering alpha/delta and beta/gamma chains were used on roughly 370 ng RNA. MiXCR was run by TCRdb on the reads, yielding one entry per CDR3 protein. The table shows approximately 140,000 distinct CDR3 sequences, with approximately 13% occurring only once. Bone marrow was sampled from every patient at the time of active disease. The sample belongs to a study of read filtering for tumor transcriptome and immune sequencing. Trimming removed 7 bases from V and 8 bases from J; junction bases left unmatched: 15. Germline CDR1 and CDR2: SEHNR and FQNEAQ (reference sequence). This CDR3 comprises 16 residues. Study observations and caveats: In IR-seq, single-read clonotypes were 70% to 85% of clonotypes but 3% to 3.5% of reads. The CD138-negative fraction was mixed bone marrow immune cells, not pure T cells.

The chain is built from TRBV7-9 and TRBJ2-1; the match to TRBD2 covers 9 bases. The specimen sequenced was a population of CD138-negative cells sorted from bone marrow. The sequence was obtained from a donor over 35 with multiple myeloma. CDR3 loop: CASTLGAGGPGDEQFF. For the CDR3, the DNA is TGTGCCAGCACCCTAGGCGCGGGAGGGCCGGGCGATGAGCAGTTCTTC.